The 13 T cell receptor beta chains below were found in one sample sequenced in a study of blood T cells in healthy people across ages. Together with a sample-barcoded 5' primer, a J-beta primer mix was included in a second PCR lasting about 6 to 11 cycles. TCRdb fed the 5' RACE reads into MiXCR, producing one record per CDR3 protein. This sample has about 1.6 million distinct CDR3 sequences, with 30% to 40% found just once. Sequences were obtained from blood. The receptors originated from a woman in her 30s in good health.

This rearrangement joins TRBV9 to TRBJ2-5, with D maybe TRBD2 (7 bases). V lost 0 bases and J lost 4, with 19 bases in between. CDR3 size: 17 residues. Per germline, CDR1 SGDLS and CDR2 YYNGEE. For the CDR3, the DNA is TGTGCCAGCAGCGTAGCGGGAGGCGCCCTAGGGGGAGAGACCCAGTACTTC. Amino acid sequence: CASSVAGGALGGETQYF.

This rearrangement joins TRBV27 to TRBJ2-1; tentative D call: TRBD2 (5 bases). The CDR3 length is 17 residues. In germline, CDR1 is MNHEY, CDR2 SMNVEV (reference sequence). V lost 3 bases and J lost 7, with 22 bases in between. Here the CDR3 reads CASSFDWRLDDTNEQFF. The CDR3 DNA is TGTGCCAGCAGTTTTGACTGGAGGCTGGACGATACAAATGAGCAGTTCTTC.

Worth noting for this clonotype: This may arise from a read error, as a much more abundant clone is one base away. The chain is built from TRBV29-1 and TRBJ2-4, with D possibly matching TRBD2 (5 bases). Judging by the DNA end, TRBJ2-7 fits better; the J call may be wrong. In germline, CDR1 is SQVTM, CDR2 ANQGSEA. CDR3 length: 12 amino acids. CDR3 in amino acids: CSASGKEHEQYF. CDR3 nucleotides: TGCAGCGCCTCGGGGAAGGAGCACGAGCAGTACTTC.

This clonotype was detected many times. The rearrangement links TRBV6-1 to TRBJ1-2, with D hard to call. V gave up 1 base and J gave up 0 bases, with 6 bases separating them. The CDR3 consists of 14 residues. CDR1 and CDR2 (germline): MNHNS, SASEGT. CDR3 amino acids: CASSEGGANYGYTF. The CDR3 nucleotides are TGTGCCAGCAGTGAAGGGGGTGCTAACTATGGCTACACCTTC.

Written as DNA, the CDR3 is TGTGCCAGCAGTTTATCGGCAAGGGGACAGGGGGCCTACGAGCAGTACTTC. The encoded protein is CASSLSARGQGAYEQYF. The V call is TRBV27, the J call TRBJ2-7; TRBD1 matches at 11 bases. Germline CDR1 is MNHEY and CDR2 is SMNVEV (reference sequence). The CDR3 spans 17 residues. J was trimmed by 2 bases and V by 0 bases; bases with no gene match: 6.

This sequence joins TRBV4-1 and TRBJ2-2; no reliable D call. In germline, CDR1 is MGHRA, CDR2 YSYEKL. This CDR3 spans 15 amino acids. The V end was cut by 1 base, the J end by 6 bases, with 12 bases between. The CDR3, as DNA: TGCGCCAGCAGCCAAGTCGAAGGGCAGGCCGGGGAGCTGTTTTTT. Amino acids: CASSQVEGQAGELFF.

This clonotype was observed a few times. The V and J genes are TRBV6-1 and TRBJ2-7; D gene unclear. The germline gives CDR1 MNHNS, CDR2 SASEGT. The CDR3 contains 14 residues. Between the trimmed V and J ends, which lost 5 bases and 4 bases, there was a span of 15 bases. The CDR3 DNA reads as TGTGCCAGCAGTACCTCTCGGGTTACTTACGAGCAGTACTTC. Protein sequence: CASSTSRVTYEQYF.

The chain carries TRBV4-2 and TRBJ1-5; TRBD1 aligns across 9 bases. V was pared by 4 bases and J by 6 bases, with 13 bases of the junction left unmatched. The CDR3 is made up of 17 amino acids. Germline V gives CDR1 LGHNA, CDR2 YNFKEQ. In DNA, the CDR3 is TGTGCCAGCAGCCTGAATCTCGGACAGGGGAAAGGTCAGCCCCAGCATTTT. Amino acid sequence: CASSLNLGQGKGQPQHF.

This clonotype was counted many times. The chain employs TRBV12-3 or TRBV12-4 and TRBJ2-7; TRBD2 matches at 8 bases. The CDR3 length is 13 residues. Trimming took 5 bases from V and 3 from J; bases not matched to a gene: 3. CDR3 coding DNA: TGTGCCAGCAGTCCGGGAGGGGTCTACGAGCAGTACTTC. Translated: CASSPGGVYEQYF.

This clonotype has more than one count but fewer than ten. One end of the junction does not line up with germline, which may come from a read error. J is TRBJ1-6 and V is TRBV28, with D possibly matching TRBD1 (6 bases). Germline CDR1 MDHEN, CDR2 SYDVKM. This CDR3 is 16 amino acids long. The CDR3 loop reads CATSRVQGWDGSPLHF. CDR3 coding DNA: TGTGCCACCAGTCGCGTACAGGGATGGGACGGTTCACCCCTCCACTTT.

Points on this clonotype: This CDR3 is missing its conserved last phenylalanine or tryptophan, likely due to a read error. The rearrangement uses TRBV10-1 and TRBJ2-2, with 9 bases lining up with TRBD2. V gave up 3 bases and J gave up 0 bases; unmatched junction bases: 2. Germline lookup yields CDR1 WNHNN and CDR2 SYGVQD (reference sequence). CDR3 length equals 16 residues. Here the CDR3 DNA reads TGCGCCAGCAGTGACGGACTAGCGACGAACACCGGGGAGCTGTTTTGT. This gives the protein CASSDGLATNTGELFC.

Turning to this clonotype: A much larger clone differs by one base, so this may be a read error. V is TRBV20-1 and J is TRBJ2-1; 8 nucleotides align to TRBD2. V lost 2 bases, J lost 7 bases, and 7 bases stayed unmatched. CDR1 and CDR2 from the germline V gene are DFQATT and SNEGSKA (reference sequence). CDR3 length: 14 amino acids. The CDR3 DNA follows: TGCAGTGCTAGAAGGCCAGCGGGAGAGAATGAGCAGTTCTTC. Amino acids: CSARRPAGENEQFF.

This clonotype has a count of ten or more. The chain combines TRBV10-3 with TRBJ2-7; 10 nucleotides match TRBD2. Looked up from germline, CDR1 is ENHRY and CDR2 is SYGVKD. With 2 bases clipped from V and 4 bases from J, the junction kept 5 bases outside the gene matches. The CDR3 is made up of 15 amino acids. For the CDR3, the DNA is TGTGCCATCAGTGAGGGACTAGCGGCCGGGTACGAGCAGTACTTC. Protein product: CAISEGLAAGYEQYF.